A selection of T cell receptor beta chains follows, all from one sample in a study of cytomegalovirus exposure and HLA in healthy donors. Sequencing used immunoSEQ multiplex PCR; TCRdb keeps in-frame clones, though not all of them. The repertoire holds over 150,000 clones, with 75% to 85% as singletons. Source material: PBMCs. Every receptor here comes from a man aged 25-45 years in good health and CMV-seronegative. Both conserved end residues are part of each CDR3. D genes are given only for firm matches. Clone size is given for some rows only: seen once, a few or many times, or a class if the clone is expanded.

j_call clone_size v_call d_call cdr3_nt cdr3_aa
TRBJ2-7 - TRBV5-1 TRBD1 TGCGCCAGCAGCTTGGGCCTACAGGGGATCCACGAGCAGTACTTC CASSLGLQGIHEQYF
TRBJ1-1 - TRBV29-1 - TGCAGCGCTCAGACCCGGCGGGCTTTCTTT CSAQTRRAFF
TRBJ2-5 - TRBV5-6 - TGTGCCAGCAGCTTGGGGGACTTCCAAGAGACCCAGTACTTC CASSLGDFQETQYF
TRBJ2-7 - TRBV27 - TGTGCCAGCAGTTTAGGGCACAGGGAAGGAGGTTACGAGCAGTACTTC CASSLGHREGGYEQYF
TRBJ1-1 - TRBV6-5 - TGTGCCAGCAGTTACTCGAAAGCCGAACGTGTGTCTTTCTTT CASSYSKAERVSFF
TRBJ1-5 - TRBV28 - TGTGCCAGCAGACGGTCTGAATGGAATCAGCCCCAGCATTTT CASRRSEWNQPQHF
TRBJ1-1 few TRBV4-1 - TGCGCCAGCAGCCGTCTAGAGGAAAGTAACACTGAAGCTTTCTTT CASSRLEESNTEAFF
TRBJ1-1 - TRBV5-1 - TGCGCCAGCAGCTTGGCCGGGACACCGAACACTGAAGCTTTCTTT CASSLAGTPNTEAFF
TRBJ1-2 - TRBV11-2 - TGTGCCAGCAGCTTAGCAATGTCGGGGTATGGCTACACCTTC CASSLAMSGYGYTF
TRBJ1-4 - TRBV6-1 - TGTGCCAGCTCAGGCAGTTATAATGAAAAACTGTTTTTT CASSGSYNEKLFF
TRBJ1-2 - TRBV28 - TGTGCCAGCAGTTTTACGTTTATTCGGGAAGGCTACACCTTC CASSFTFIREGYTF
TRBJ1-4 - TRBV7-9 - TGTGCCAGCACCCCAGCGGGCTGGGGGAGTGAAAAACTGTTTTTT CASTPAGWGSEKLFF
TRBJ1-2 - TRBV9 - TGTGCCAGCAGCGGTTCCAGGGTAATGTACTATGGCTACACCTTC CASSGSRVMYYGYTF
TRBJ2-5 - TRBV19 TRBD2 TGTGCCAGTAGTATCCTGAGAGTAGCGGGAAAAGAGACCCAGTACTTC CASSILRVAGKETQYF
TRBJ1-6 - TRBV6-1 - TGTGCCAGCAGTGAAGAAGGCAGGGTTAATTCACCCCTCCACTTT CASSEEGRVNSPLHF
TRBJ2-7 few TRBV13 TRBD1 TGTGCCAGCAGCCCCGGGACAGCTGGAGCCTACGAGCAGTACTTC CASSPGTAGAYEQYF
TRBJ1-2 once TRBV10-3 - TGTGCCATCAGTGGGGGGGGTGGCTACACCTTC CAISGGGGYTF
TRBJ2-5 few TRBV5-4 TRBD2 TGTGCCAGCAGCTCTAGGGCGGGGGTATTGGAGACCCAGTACTTC CASSSRAGVLETQYF
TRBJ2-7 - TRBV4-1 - TGCGCCAGCAGCCAAGTCCCCCTAGCGGCTACAGGGTACGAGCAGTACTTC CASSQVPLAATGYEQYF
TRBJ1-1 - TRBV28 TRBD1 TGTGCCAGCAGTTTGCCCGGGACAGGGCGCAGGGCTGAAGCTTTCTTT CASSLPGTGRRAEAFF
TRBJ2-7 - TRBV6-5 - TGTGCCAGCAGAAAGACGACAGGCCTTACCTACGAGCAGTACTTC CASRKTTGLTYEQYF
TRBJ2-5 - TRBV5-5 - TGTGCCAGCAGCTATGACGGGATAGAAGAGACCCAGTACTTC CASSYDGIEETQYF
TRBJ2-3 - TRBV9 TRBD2 TGTGCCAGCAGCGTAGGGGGGGGGAGAGATACGCAGTATTTT CASSVGGGRDTQYF
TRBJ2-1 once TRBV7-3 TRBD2 TGTGCCAGCAGCCTCCGACTAGCGGGAGGGCCTTTAGAAGGCAATGAGCAGTTCTTC CASSLRLAGGPLEGNEQFF
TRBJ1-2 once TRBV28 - TGTGCCAGCAGTGGGGGTTGGGGGGGCCATGGCTACACCTTC CASSGGWGGHGYTF
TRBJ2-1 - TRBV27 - TGTGCCAGCAGTTTATCGAAAGGGGGAGATGAGCAGTTCTTC CASSLSKGGDEQFF
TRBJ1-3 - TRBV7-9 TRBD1 TGTTCCAGCAGCTGGATAAACAGGGGGCTAGGAAACACCATATATTTT CSSSWINRGLGNTIYF
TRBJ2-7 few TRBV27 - TGTGCCAGCAGTCCTCCTCAGGCCTACGAGCAGTACTTC CASSPPQAYEQYF
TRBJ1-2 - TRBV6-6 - TGTGCCAGCAGTTACTACGACAGTTATGGCTACACCTTC CASSYYDSYGYTF
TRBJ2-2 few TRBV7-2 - TGTGCCAGCAGCTCCCTTGGGGGCCGCGGGGAGCTGTTTTTT CASSSLGGRGELFF
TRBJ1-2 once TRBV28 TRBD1 TGTGCCAGCAGGACTCCGGGACAGGGAGACTATGGCTACACCTTC CASRTPGQGDYGYTF
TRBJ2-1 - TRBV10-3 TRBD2 TGTGCCATCAGTGTTCTAGCGGGAGAAAATGAGCAGTTCTTC CAISVLAGENEQFF
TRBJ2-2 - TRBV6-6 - TGTGCCAGCACCTTCCCGACCGGGGAGCTGTTTTTT CASTFPTGELFF
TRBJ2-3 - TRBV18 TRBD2 TGTGCCAGCTCACTGGGACTAGGAGTCTCAGATACGCAGTATTTT CASSLGLGVSDTQYF
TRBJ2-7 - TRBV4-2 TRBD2 TGTGCCAGCAGCCAAGATGGGACTAGCGGGACGACCCTCTACGAGCAGTACTTC CASSQDGTSGTTLYEQYF
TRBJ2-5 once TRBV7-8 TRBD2 TGTGCCAGCAGCGCCCCCCGCGGGGGGGCGGAGACCCAGTACTTC CASSAPRGGAETQYF
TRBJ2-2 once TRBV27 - TGTGCCAGCAGTTCGTGGGCCGGGGCCGGGGAGCTGTTTTTT CASSSWAGAGELFF
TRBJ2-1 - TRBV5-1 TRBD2 TGCGCCAGCAGCTTGGGGGCCGGGAGGGCCGTCGATGAGCAGTTCTTC CASSLGAGRAVDEQFF
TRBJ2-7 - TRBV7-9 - TGTGCCAGCAGCTCCCCCCCGTCCCCGACATACGAGCAGTACTTC CASSSPPSPTYEQYF
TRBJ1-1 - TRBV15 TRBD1 TGTGCCACCAGCAGAGCCGGGACAGGGGCCACTGAAGCTTTCTTT CATSRAGTGATEAFF
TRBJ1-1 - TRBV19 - TGTGCCAGTGCTACGGCGGGATCCGACACTGAAGCTTTCTTT CASATAGSDTEAFF
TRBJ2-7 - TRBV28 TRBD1 TGTGCCAGCAGTTCCGGGACAGATTACGAGCAGTACTTC CASSSGTDYEQYF
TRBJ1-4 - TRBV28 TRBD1 TGTGCCAGCAGTCCCTACAGGGGAGGAAAACTGTTTTTT CASSPYRGGKLFF
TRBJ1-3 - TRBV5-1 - TGCGCCAGCAGCGTGTCCCCGGGGGGAAACACCATATATTTT CASSVSPGGNTIYF
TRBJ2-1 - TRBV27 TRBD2 TGTGCCAGCAGTTTGCCGACGACTAGCGGATACAATGAGCAGTTCTTC CASSLPTTSGYNEQFF
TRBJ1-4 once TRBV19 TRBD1 TGTGCCACCCTCCCCCCGGGACAGGGGCCATTGAATGAAAAACTGTTTTTT CATLPPGQGPLNEKLFF
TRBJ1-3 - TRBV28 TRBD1 TGTGCCAGCAGCATCCCCAGACAGGGGGATCGATCTGGAAACACCATATATTTT CASSIPRQGDRSGNTIYF
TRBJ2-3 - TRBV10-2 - TGCGCCAGCAGTGTCCCAACCGGAGGCACAGATACGCAGTATTTT CASSVPTGGTDTQYF
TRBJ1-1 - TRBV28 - TGTGCCAGCAGTCCCCCGGGGGGGGCGGCTGAAGCTTTCTTT CASSPPGGAAEAFF
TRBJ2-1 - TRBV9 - TGTGCCAGCAGGGGGGGCTCCTACAATGAGCAGTTCTTC CASRGGSYNEQFF
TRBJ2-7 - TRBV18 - TGTGCCAGCTCACCGCGGGACAGCGACTACGAGCAGTACTTC CASSPRDSDYEQYF
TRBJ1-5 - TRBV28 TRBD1 TGTGCCAGCAGCCTCCCAGGGGGCGAAGTCCTAAGCAATCAGCCCCAGCATTTT CASSLPGGEVLSNQPQHF
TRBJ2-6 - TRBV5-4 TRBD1 TGTGCCAGCAACCCGACAGGGGCCGCGTCTGGGGCCAACGTCCTGACTTTC CASNPTGAASGANVLTF
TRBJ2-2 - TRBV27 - TGTGCCAGCAGCCTTATTATGACCGGGGAGCTGTTTTTT CASSLIMTGELFF
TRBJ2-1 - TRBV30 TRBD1 TGTGCCTGGAGTGCCCGGGACAGCAGACTCGATGAGCAGTTCTTC CAWSARDSRLDEQFF